This T cell receptor (beta chain) was documented in a study of radiotherapy plus CTLA-4 blockade in lung cancer. Study results and caveats: Per reports, early blood T cell clone dynamics, plus interferon-beta, forecast response most strongly. Some TCR clones had been derived from tumors. These clones expanded in peripheral blood after radiotherapy plus ipilimumab.

Sequenced by immunoSEQ multiplex PCR; TCRdb stores in-frame clones only, minus some. The data show 80,000 to 95,000 clones, less than 90% seen once. To note about this clone: Its antigen is as yet unknown.

With V trimmed by 2 bases and J by 3 bases, 2 bases remained unmatched. This CDR3 comprises 15 residues. The germline gives CDR1 SGHNT, CDR2 YYREEE (reference sequence). This clonotype was obtained from a human donor with non-small cell lung cancer who had stable disease on radiotherapy plus ipilimumab. This chain joins TRBV5-4 and TRBJ2-1; 10 nucleotides match TRBD2. The sequencing used peripheral blood, collected from a patient treated with radiotherapy plus ipilimumab. This chain's CDR3 is CASSFTSGNYNEQFF. CDR3 nucleotides: TGTGCCAGCAGCTTTACTAGCGGGAACTACAATGAGCAGTTCTTC.